The clone carrying this T cell receptor beta chain was counted only a few times. No antigen is known for it. The same CDR3 also results from other DNA sequences found in this sample. This entry comes from a study of cytomegalovirus exposure and HLA in healthy donors. General study results and limits: An analysis done earlier found most TCR beta V segments productive about 87% or about 30% of the time.

Primers: 60 Vbeta forward and 13 Jbeta reverse. The data were produced by immunoSEQ multiplex PCR, yet TCRdb's version contains in-frame clones alone and is incomplete. The repertoire has some 140,000 clones, roughly three quarters of them found once; the top ten carry around 7.2%. Deletions cut 0 bases from V and 2 bases from J, with 5 bases between. The V gene's germline CDR1 is SGHRS and CDR2 YFSETQ. CDR3 length: 14 amino acids. The sequenced sample consisted of PBMCs. The V gene is TRBV5-1, the J gene TRBJ1-4, with D maybe TRBD1 (5 bases). The sequence was collected from a man aged 25 to 45 in good health and CMV-seropositive. CDR3 nucleotide sequence: TGCGCCAGCAGCTTGGGACAGACTAATGAAAAACTGTTTTTT. Its translation is CASSLGQTNEKLFF.